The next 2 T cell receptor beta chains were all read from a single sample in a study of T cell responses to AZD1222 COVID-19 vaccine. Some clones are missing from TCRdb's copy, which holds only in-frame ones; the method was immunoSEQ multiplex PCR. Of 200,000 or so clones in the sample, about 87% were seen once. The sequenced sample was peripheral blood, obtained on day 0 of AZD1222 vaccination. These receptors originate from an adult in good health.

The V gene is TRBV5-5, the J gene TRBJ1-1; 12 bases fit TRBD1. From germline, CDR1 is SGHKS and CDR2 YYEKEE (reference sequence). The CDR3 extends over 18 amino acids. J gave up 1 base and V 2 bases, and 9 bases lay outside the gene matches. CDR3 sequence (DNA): TGTGCCAGCAGCTTCGGGACAGGGGGCGCCGACTGGAACACTGAAGCTTTCTTT. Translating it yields CASSFGTGGADWNTEAFF.

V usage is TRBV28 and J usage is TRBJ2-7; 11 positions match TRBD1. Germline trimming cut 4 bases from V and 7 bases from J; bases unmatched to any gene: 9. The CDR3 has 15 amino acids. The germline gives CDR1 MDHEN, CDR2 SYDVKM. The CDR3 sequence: CASSSRTGGRQEQYF. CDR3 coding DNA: TGTGCCAGCAGTTCCCGGACAGGGGGCCGTCAAGAGCAGTACTTC.